Presented here are 23 T cell receptor beta chains from one specimen sequenced in a study of T-cell memory formation after mild COVID-19. One entry per CDR3 protein, called by TCRdb with MiXCR from the 5' RACE reads. The profile covers about 350,000 distinct CDR3 sequences, with about an eighth appearing a single time and about a fifth taken by the ten largest. Input material: PBMCs or a T cell subset sorted from them (not recorded which). All receptors come from a man younger than 35 who had mild COVID-19 (a few samples of this study predate the infection). Cell type and time point are not known.

Ten or more counts support this clonotype. The rearrangement joins TRBV3-1 to TRBJ2-3; D might be TRBD1 or TRBD2, each matching 6 bases. V lost 3 bases and J 5 bases, leaving 18 bases between the germline ends. The CDR3 is 16 residues long. Germline values: CDR1 LGHDT, CDR2 YNNKEL (reference sequence). As DNA, the CDR3 is TGTGCCAGCAGCCACGGTGGGGGGCTAGCACAAGATACGCAGTATTTT. This sequence encodes CASSHGGGLAQDTQYF.

This clonotype has a handful of counts. The chain joins TRBV20-1 to TRBJ2-1; D possibly corresponds to TRBD1 (6 bases). In germline, CDR1 is DFQATT, CDR2 SNEGSKA (reference sequence). V was cut by 4 bases and J by 6 bases, with 16 bases left in between. The CDR3 contains 14 residues. The CDR3 protein is CSAIRGVTGNEQFF. CDR3 coding DNA: TGCAGTGCTATCAGGGGTGTGACGGGCAATGAGCAGTTCTTC.

This clonotype was counted between two and nine times. This chain connects TRBV4-3 to TRBJ1-2, with D perhaps matching TRBD1 (5 bases). Trimming removed 0 bases from V and 2 bases from J, with 16 bases in between. The CDR3 contains 17 residues. Germline assignment: CDR1 LGHNA and CDR2 YSLEER. CDR3 in amino acids: CASSQEWNGTPNYGYTF. As DNA, the CDR3 is TGCGCCAGCAGCCAAGAATGGAACGGGACCCCAAACTATGGCTACACCTTC.

This clonotype was counted a few times. The chain joins TRBV7-6 to TRBJ1-5; 8 bases map to TRBD1. CDR3 length equals 16 residues. Germline trimming cut 4 bases from V and 0 bases from J; bases unmatched to any gene: 5. CDR1 and CDR2 (germline): SGHVS, FNYEAQ. CDR3 sequence reads: CASSSDRVNSNQPQHF. CDR3 bases: TGTGCCAGCAGCTCGGACAGGGTTAATAGCAATCAGCCCCAGCATTTT.

The sample holds a few counts of this clonotype. This chain joins TRBV5-1 and TRBJ2-7; D might be TRBD1 (7 bases). This CDR3 is built from 14 residues. CDR1 is SGHRS, CDR2 YFSETQ, per germline. V was trimmed by 0 bases and J by 12 bases, leaving 19 bases between them. CDR3: CASSLGSRGAMVYF. The CDR3 nucleotides are TGCGCCAGCAGCTTGGGAAGCAGGGGGGCGATGGTGTACTTC.

The V call is TRBV2, the J call TRBJ2-7, with D unclear. The germline V gene has CDR1 SNHLY and CDR2 FYNNEI. CDR3 length: 13 amino acids. Here the CDR3 DNA reads TGTGCCAGCAGTGAAGCCCCGGCCCCTCTCAGGTATGTC. Protein: CASSEAPAPLRYV.

This clonotype was counted a few times. This sequence joins TRBV9 and TRBJ2-1, with 10 bases identical to TRBD1. This CDR3 region has 15 residues. V dropped 4 bases and J dropped 8; count of bases not matched to a gene: 9. Germline lookup yields CDR1 SGDLS and CDR2 YYNGEE. The DNA of the CDR3 is TGTGCCAGCAGCTGGGGGGACAGGGGTCACTATGAGCAGTTCTTC. Translated, it gives CASSWGDRGHYEQFF.

This chain joins TRBV7-3 and TRBJ1-5; D ambiguous. V was clipped by 5 bases and J by 3 bases, with 8 bases between them. The length of the CDR3 is 13 residues. The germline V gene encodes CDR1 SGHTA and CDR2 FQGTGA. The CDR3 spells CASSPSPNQPQHF. The DNA of the CDR3 is TGTGCCAGCAGCCCCTCCCCCAATCAGCCCCAGCATTTT.

The gene calls are TRBV20-1 and TRBJ1-1; 7 bases match TRBD1. The J segment lost 1 base and the V segment lost 0 bases, leaving 2 bases of the junction unmatched. The CDR3 sequence is 14 residues long. Germline loops: CDR1 DFQATT, CDR2 SNEGSKA (reference sequence). The CDR3 coding sequence is TGCAGTGCTAGAGATAACAGGGGGAACACTGAAGCTTTCTTT. It is translated as CSARDNRGNTEAFF.

This chain joins TRBV12-3 or TRBV12-4 and TRBJ2-1; perhaps TRBD2 as D (7 bases). The CDR3 loop spans 15 amino acids. Trimming cost V 6 bases and J 5 bases, with 17 bases left between them. DNA for the CDR3: TGTGCCAGCAGGAAAGGGGGGGGGCCAAACAATGAGCAGTTCTTC. Translating gives CASRKGGGPNNEQFF.

This clonotype was counted a few times. This sequence joins TRBV7-2 and TRBJ1-2, with D uncertain. The CDR3 has 14 amino acids. V lost 1 base, J lost 4 bases, and 10 bases lay in between. Germline values: CDR1 SGHTA, CDR2 FQGNSA. This chain's CDR3 is CASSLGVAVYGYTF. DNA of the CDR3: TGTGCCAGCAGCTTAGGTGTAGCGGTCTATGGCTACACCTTC.

This clonotype has just a few counts. The chain uses TRBV20-1 and TRBJ1-1, with D hard to call. Germline CDR1 reads DFQATT; CDR2 reads SNEGSKA (reference sequence). The V end was cut by 0 bases, the J end by 1 base, with 15 bases between. The CDR3 runs to 16 residues. This CDR3 reads CSARDLMGSENTEAFF. CDR3 coding DNA: TGCAGTGCTAGAGATCTCATGGGTTCAGAGAACACTGAAGCTTTCTTT.

This clonotype was counted ten times or more. The chain links TRBV5-4 to TRBJ1-1; possible D gene TRBD1, 5 bases. The length of the CDR3 is 15 residues. Germline assignment: CDR1 SGHNT and CDR2 YYREEE (reference sequence). The V and J ends lost 1 base and 1 base respectively, with 11 bases between them. The CDR3 here is CASSLYKGPNTEAFF. In nucleotides, the CDR3 is TGTGCCAGCAGCTTGTATAAGGGGCCGAACACTGAAGCTTTCTTT.

This clonotype was picked up a small number of times. V and J are TRBV5-5 and TRBJ2-1; 11 positions agree with TRBD2. Germline V gives CDR1 SGHKS, CDR2 YYEKEE (reference sequence). This CDR3 region has 16 residues. J gave up 7 bases and V 0 bases, and 6 bases lay outside the gene matches. The CDR3 sequence: CASSLVSSGGSNEQFF. CDR3 bases: TGTGCCAGCAGCTTGGTATCTAGCGGGGGGTCGAATGAGCAGTTCTTC.

The chain is built from TRBV4-1 and TRBJ1-4; no clear D. This CDR3 spans 14 amino acids. Trimming took 4 bases from V and 8 from J, leaving 14 bases between them. Germline V CDR1 and CDR2: MGHRA, YSYEKL. The CDR3 DNA follows: TGCGCCAGCAGCCGCCACGGGGTCGGCGAAAAACTGTTTTTT. Amino acid sequence: CASSRHGVGEKLFF.

The chain couples TRBV4-3 to TRBJ1-2; D not certain. There are 15 residues in the CDR3. The germline CDR1 and CDR2 sequences are LGHNA and YSLEER. The V and J ends lost 3 bases and 5 bases respectively, with 16 bases between them. The CDR3 bases are TGCGCCAGCAGCCAGGACGTCGGGGTATTGTATGGCTACACCTTC. Residues: CASSQDVGVLYGYTF.

This chain uses TRBV7-9 with TRBJ1-1; D is ambiguous. The CDR3 runs 13 residues. CDR1 is SEHNR, CDR2 FQNEAQ, per germline (reference sequence). Trimming stripped 4 bases from V and 2 bases from J, with 8 bases between. CDR3 nucleotide sequence: TGTGCCAGCAGCTCTCCCATTAACACTGAAGCTTTCTTT. It yields the protein CASSSPINTEAFF.

Here the CDR3 DNA reads TGCAGTGCTAGATTATCAGGACAGGGGAAAGAAAAACTGTTTTTT. Its translation: CSARLSGQGKEKLFF. This chain links TRBV20-1 with TRBJ1-4, with TRBD1 matching 9 bases. Looked up from germline, CDR1 is DFQATT and CDR2 is SNEGSKA (reference sequence). This CDR3 contains 15 residues. V trimming: 2 bases; J trimming: 8 bases; junction bases outside the gene matches: 9.

The chain couples TRBV6-5 to TRBJ2-5; the D gene could be TRBD1 or TRBD2 (5 bases each). The V and J ends lost 7 bases and 1 base respectively, with 7 bases between them. Germline V gene lookup returns CDR1 MNHEY and CDR2 SVGAGI. This CDR3 spans 12 amino acids. The CDR3 here is CASTGTQETQYF. Here the CDR3 DNA reads TGTGCCAGCACCGGGACCCAAGAGACCCAGTACTTC.

The chain links TRBV20-1 to TRBJ2-7, with 9 bases fitting TRBD1. This CDR3 spans 14 amino acids. Germline V gene data show CDR1 as DFQATT and CDR2 as SNEGSKA (reference sequence). V was pared by 6 bases and J by 3 bases, with 9 bases of the junction left unmatched. CDR3 sequence: CSAAYPGQGYEQYF. The CDR3, as DNA: TGCAGTGCCGCGTACCCGGGACAGGGCTACGAGCAGTACTTC.

This clonotype was counted many times. The gene calls are TRBV7-2 and TRBJ2-7; D unresolved. The germline V gene has CDR1 SGHTA and CDR2 FQGNSA. Trimming removed 1 base at V and 2 bases at J, with 9 bases between. This CDR3 has 14 amino acids. CDR3 bases: TGTGCCAGCAGCTTAGACCGTTACGCCTACGAGCAGTACTTC. Translated: CASSLDRYAYEQYF.

In its sample, this clonotype was seen a few times. The chain is built from TRBV6-1 and TRBJ2-7; a possible D gene is TRBD2 (5 bases). This CDR3 is built from 13 residues. CDR1 and CDR2 from the germline V gene are MNHNS and SASEGT. V was shortened by 2 bases and J by 4 bases, with 9 bases between the two germline ends. The DNA for the CDR3 is TGTGCCAGCAGTGAAATCGGGATTTACGAGCAGTACGTC. Amino acid sequence: CASSEIGIYEQYV.

V is TRBV6-2 or TRBV6-3 and J is TRBJ2-7, with unresolved D. The V and J ends lost 1 base and 7 bases respectively, with 11 bases between them. CDR1 is MNHEY and CDR2 is SVGEGT in the germline V gene. CDR3 length: 13 amino acids. The CDR3 nucleotides read TGTGCCAGCAGTTACTATCTGTCAAGGGAGCAGTACGTC. As protein: CASSYYLSREQYV.